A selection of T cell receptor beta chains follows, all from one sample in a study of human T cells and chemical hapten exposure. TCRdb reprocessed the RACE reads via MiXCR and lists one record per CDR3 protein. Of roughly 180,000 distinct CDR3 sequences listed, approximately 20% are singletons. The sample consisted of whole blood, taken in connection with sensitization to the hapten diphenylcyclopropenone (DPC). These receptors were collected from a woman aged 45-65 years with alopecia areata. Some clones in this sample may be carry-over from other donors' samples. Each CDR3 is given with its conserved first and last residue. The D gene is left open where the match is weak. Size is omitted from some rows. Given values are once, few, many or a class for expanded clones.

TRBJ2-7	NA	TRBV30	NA	CAWSLGTLYEQYF	TGTGCCTGGAGTCTCGGGACGCTCTACGAGCAGTACTTC
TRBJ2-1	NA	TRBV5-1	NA	CASSLAAGPLHNEQFF	TGCGCCAGCAGCTTGGCGGCGGGACCCTTGCACAATGAGCAGTTCTTC
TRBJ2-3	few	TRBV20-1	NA	CSARSERGTTDTQYF	TGCAGTGCTAGATCAGAGAGGGGGACCACAGATACGCAGTATTTT
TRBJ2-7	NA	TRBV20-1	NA	CSARDIGLSRRQQYF	TGCAGTGCTAGAGATATTGGACTTTCCCGCCGCCAGCAGTACTTC
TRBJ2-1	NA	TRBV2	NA	CASSEFGGVVVEQFF	TGTGCCAGCAGTGAGTTCGGGGGTGTGGTGGTTGAGCAGTTCTTC
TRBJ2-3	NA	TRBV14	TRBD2	CASSQISGSAIPTF	TGTGCCAGCAGCCAAATTAGCGGGAGCGCGATACCCACGTTT
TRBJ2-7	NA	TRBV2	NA	CASSGGTAAKQYF	TGTGCCAGCAGCGGAGGGACAGCTGCGAAGCAGTACTTC
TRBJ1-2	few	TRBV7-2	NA	CASSLEGQGFYGYTF	TGTGCCAGCAGCTTAGAGGGACAAGGGTTCTATGGCTACACCTTC
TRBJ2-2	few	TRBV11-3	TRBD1	CASSLNRGPTGELFF	TGTGCCAGCAGCCTGAACAGGGGCCCCACCGGGGAGCTGTTTTTT
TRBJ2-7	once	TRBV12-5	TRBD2	CASGGDGRAYEQYF	TGTGCTAGTGGCGGAGACGGGAGGGCCTACGAGCAGTACTTC
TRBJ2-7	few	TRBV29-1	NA	CSVVLEGARYEQYF	TGCAGCGTTGTGTTGGAAGGCGCGCGGTACGAGCAGTACTTC
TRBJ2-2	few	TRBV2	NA	CASARDFMNTGELFF	TGTGCCAGCGCCAGGGACTTCATGAACACCGGGGAGCTGTTTTTT
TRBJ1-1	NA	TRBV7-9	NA	CASSLALGVGDTEAFF	TGTGCCAGCAGCTTAGCCCTAGGGGTCGGAGACACTGAAGCTTTCTTT
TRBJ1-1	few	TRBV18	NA	CASSLLDGAEEAFF	TGTGCCAGCTCACTTTTGGACGGGGCAGAAGAAGCTTTCTTT
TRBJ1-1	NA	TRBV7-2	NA	CASKGGSTEAFF	TGTGCCAGCAAGGGGGGCAGCACTGAAGCTTTCTTT
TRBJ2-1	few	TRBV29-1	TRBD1	CSTGQGGDEQFF	TGCAGCACTGGACAGGGGGGGGATGAGCAGTTCTTC
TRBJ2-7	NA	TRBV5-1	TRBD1	CASSTDRVNEQYF	TGCGCCAGCAGCACCGACAGGGTCAACGAGCAGTACTTC
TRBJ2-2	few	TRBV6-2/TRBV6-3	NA	CASLRQNTGELFF	TGTGCCAGCTTGAGGCAGAACACCGGGGAGCTGTTTTTT
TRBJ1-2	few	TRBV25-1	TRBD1	CASSPWTGLDMDYGYTF	TGTGCCAGCAGTCCGTGGACAGGTCTGGATATGGACTATGGCTACACCTTC
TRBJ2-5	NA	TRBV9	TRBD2	CASSVGLAGRETQYF	TGTGCCAGCAGCGTAGGACTAGCGGGAAGAGAGACCCAGTACTTC
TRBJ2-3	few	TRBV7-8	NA	CASSQYRGLADTQYF	TGTGCCAGCAGCCAGTACAGGGGACTCGCAGATACGCAGTATTTT
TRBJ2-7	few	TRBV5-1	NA	CASSLAGGEQYF	TGCGCCAGCAGCTTGGCCGGGGGCGAGCAGTACTTC
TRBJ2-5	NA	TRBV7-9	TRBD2	CASEGLPSGSSETQYF	TGTGCCAGCGAGGGCCTTCCTAGCGGGAGCAGTGAGACCCAGTACTTC
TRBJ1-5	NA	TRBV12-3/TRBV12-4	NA	CASFNSNQPQHF	TGTGCCAGCTTCAATAGCAATCAGCCCCAGCATTTT
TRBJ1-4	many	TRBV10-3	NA	CAISPQLRAANEKLFF	TGTGCCATCAGTCCCCAACTTCGGGCTGCTAATGAAAAACTGTTTTTT
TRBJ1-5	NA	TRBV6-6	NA	CASSSTLGQPQHF	TGTGCCAGCAGTTCCACGTTGGGTCAGCCCCAGCATTTT
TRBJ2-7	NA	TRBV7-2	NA	CASSLGGVAEQNYEQYF	TGTGCCAGCAGCTTAGGCGGAGTAGCGGAACAAAACTACGAGCAGTACTTC
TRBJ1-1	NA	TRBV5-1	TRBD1	CASSLDGQGGTEAFF	TGCGCCAGCAGCTTAGACGGACAGGGCGGAACTGAAGCTTTCTTT